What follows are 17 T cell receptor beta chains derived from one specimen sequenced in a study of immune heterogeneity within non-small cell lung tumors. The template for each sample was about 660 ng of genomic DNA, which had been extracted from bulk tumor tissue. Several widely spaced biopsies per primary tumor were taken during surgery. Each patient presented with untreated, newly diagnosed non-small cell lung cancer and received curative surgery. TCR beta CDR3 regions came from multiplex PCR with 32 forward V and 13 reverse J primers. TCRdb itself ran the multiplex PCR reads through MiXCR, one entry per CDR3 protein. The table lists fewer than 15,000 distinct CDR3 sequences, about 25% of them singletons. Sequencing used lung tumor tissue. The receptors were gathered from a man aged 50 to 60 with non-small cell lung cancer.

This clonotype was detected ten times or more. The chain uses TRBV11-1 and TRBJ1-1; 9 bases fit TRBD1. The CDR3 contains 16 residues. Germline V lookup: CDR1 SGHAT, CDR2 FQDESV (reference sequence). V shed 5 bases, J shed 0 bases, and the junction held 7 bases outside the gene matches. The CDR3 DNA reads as TGTGCCAGCAGCAGCCCGGGACAGGGCTTGAACACTGAAGCTTTCTTT. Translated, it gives CASSSPGQGLNTEAFF.

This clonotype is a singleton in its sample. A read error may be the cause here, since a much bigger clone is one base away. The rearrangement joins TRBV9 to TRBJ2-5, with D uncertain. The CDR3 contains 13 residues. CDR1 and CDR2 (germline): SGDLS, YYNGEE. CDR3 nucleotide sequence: TGTGCCAGCAGCGTAGCCCCCCAAGAGACCCACTACTTC. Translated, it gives CASSVAPQETHYF. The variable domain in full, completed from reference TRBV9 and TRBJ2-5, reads DSGVTQTPKHLITATGQRVTLRCSPRSGDLSVYWYQQSLDQGLQFLIQYYNGEERAKGNILERFSAQQFPDLHSELNLSSLELGDSALYFCASSVAPQETHYFGPGTRLLVL.

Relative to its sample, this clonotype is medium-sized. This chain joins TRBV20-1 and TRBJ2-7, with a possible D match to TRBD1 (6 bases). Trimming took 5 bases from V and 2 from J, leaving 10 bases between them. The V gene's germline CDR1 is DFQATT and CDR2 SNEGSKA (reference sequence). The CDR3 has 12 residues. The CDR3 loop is CSAGRQAYEQYF. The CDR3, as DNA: TGCAGTGCTGGGAGACAGGCCTACGAGCAGTACTTC.

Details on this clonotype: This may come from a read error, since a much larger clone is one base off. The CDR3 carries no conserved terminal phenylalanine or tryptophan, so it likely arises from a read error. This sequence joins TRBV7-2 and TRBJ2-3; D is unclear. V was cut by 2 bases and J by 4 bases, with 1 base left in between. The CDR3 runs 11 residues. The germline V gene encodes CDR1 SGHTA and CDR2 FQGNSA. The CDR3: CASSLSDTQYL. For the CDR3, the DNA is TGTGCCAGCAGCTTATCAGATACGCAGTATCTT.

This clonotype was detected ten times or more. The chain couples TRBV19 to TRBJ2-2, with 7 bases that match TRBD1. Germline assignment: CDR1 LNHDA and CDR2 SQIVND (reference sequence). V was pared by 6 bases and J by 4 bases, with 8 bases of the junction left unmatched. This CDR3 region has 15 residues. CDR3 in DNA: TGTGCCAGTAGCCAAACAGGGGTGGTCACCGGGGAGCTGTTTTTT. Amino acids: CASSQTGVVTGELFF.

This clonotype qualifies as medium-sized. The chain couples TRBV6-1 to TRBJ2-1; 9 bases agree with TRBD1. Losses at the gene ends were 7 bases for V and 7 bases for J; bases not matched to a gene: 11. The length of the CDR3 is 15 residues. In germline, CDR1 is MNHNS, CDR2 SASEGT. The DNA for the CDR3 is TGTGCCAGCATTCCCGACAGGGGGTATCGAAATGAGCAGTTCTTC. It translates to CASIPDRGYRNEQFF.

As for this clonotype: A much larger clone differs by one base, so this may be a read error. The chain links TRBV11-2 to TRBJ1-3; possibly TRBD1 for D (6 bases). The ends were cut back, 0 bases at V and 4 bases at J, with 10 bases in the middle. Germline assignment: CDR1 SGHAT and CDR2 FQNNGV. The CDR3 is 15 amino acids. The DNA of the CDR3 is TGTGCCAGCAGCTTAGACAGGGGAATAGGAAACACCATATATTTT. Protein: CASSLDRGIGNTIYF.

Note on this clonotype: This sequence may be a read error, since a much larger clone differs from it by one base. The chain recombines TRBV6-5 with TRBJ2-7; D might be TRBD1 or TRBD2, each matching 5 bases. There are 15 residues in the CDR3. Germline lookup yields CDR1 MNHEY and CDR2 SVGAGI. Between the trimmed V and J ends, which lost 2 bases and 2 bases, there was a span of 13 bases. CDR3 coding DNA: TGTGCCAGCAGTTACACCGGGGCCCTCGCCTACGAGCAGTACTTC. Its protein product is CASSYTGALAYEQYF.

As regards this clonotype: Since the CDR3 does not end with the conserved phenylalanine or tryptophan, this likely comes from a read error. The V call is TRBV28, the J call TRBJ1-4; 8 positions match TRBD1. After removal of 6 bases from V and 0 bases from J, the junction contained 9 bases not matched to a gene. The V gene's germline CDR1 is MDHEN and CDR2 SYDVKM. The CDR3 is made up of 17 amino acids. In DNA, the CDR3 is TGTGCCAGCAGCTATACATCACAGGGGGCAACTAATGAAAAACTGTTTCTT. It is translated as CASSYTSQGATNEKLFL.

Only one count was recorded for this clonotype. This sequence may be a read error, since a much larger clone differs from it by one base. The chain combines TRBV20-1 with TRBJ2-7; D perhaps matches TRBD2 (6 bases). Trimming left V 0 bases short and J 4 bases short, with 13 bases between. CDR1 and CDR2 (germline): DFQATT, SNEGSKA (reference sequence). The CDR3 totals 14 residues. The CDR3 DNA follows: TGCAGTGCTAGAGATTTAGTAGCGGATTACGAGCAGTACTTC. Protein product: CSARDLVADYEQYF.

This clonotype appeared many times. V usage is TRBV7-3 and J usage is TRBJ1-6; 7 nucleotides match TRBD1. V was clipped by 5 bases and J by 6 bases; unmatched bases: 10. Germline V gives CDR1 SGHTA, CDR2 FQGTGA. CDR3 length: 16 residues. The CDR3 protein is CASSASGTASNSPLHF. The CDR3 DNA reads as TGTGCCAGCAGCGCCTCCGGGACAGCAAGTAATTCACCCCTCCACTTT. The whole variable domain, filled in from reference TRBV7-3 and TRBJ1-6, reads GAGVSQTPSNKVTEKGKYVELRCDPISGHTALYWYRQSLGQGPEFLIYFQGTGAADDSGLPNDRFFAVRPEGSVSTLKIQRTERGDSAVYLCASSASGTASNSPLHFGNGTRLTVT.

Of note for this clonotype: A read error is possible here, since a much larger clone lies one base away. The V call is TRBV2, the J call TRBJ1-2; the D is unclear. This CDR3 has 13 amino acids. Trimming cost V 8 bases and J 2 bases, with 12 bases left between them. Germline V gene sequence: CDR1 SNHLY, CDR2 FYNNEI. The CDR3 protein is CASGKGENYGYTF. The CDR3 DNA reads TGTGCCAGCGGGAAGGGAGAAAACTATGGCTACACCTTC.

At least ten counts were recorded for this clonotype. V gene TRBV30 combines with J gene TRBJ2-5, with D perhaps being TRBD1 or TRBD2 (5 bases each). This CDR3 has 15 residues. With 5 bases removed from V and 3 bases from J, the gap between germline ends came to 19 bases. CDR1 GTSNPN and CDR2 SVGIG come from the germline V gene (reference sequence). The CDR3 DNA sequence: TGTGCCTGGGGACGCTTTGGGGGTTTCAAAGAGACCCAGTACTTC. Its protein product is CAWGRFGGFKETQYF.

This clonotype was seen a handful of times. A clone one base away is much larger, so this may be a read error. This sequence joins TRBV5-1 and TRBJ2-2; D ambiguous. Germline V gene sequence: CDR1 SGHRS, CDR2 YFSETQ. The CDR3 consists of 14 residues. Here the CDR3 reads CASSQDTNTVELFF. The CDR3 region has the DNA TGCGCCAGTTCCCAGGATACGAACACCGTGGAGCTGTTTTTT.

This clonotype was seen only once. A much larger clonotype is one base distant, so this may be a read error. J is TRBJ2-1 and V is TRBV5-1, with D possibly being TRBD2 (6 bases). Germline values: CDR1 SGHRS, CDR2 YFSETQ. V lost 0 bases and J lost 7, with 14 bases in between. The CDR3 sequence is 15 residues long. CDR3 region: CASSLGHGEVNEQFF. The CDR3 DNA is TGCGCCAGCAGCTTGGGGCATGGGGAGGTAAATGAGCAGTTCTTC.

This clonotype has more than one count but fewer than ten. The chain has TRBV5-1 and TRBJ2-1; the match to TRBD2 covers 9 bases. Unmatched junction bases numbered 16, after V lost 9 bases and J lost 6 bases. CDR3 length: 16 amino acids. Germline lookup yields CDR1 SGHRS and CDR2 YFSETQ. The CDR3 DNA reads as TGCGCCACTTCCTGGTTGGGAGCGGGGGGCGGCAATGAGCAGTTCTTC. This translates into CATSWLGAGGGNEQFF.

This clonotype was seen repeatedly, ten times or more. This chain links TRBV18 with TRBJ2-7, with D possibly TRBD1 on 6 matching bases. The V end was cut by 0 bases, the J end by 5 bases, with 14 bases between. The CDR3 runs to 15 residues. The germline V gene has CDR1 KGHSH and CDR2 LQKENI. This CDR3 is CASSPPGQFWDEQYF. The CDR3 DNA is TGTGCCAGCTCACCACCCGGACAGTTTTGGGACGAGCAGTACTTC.